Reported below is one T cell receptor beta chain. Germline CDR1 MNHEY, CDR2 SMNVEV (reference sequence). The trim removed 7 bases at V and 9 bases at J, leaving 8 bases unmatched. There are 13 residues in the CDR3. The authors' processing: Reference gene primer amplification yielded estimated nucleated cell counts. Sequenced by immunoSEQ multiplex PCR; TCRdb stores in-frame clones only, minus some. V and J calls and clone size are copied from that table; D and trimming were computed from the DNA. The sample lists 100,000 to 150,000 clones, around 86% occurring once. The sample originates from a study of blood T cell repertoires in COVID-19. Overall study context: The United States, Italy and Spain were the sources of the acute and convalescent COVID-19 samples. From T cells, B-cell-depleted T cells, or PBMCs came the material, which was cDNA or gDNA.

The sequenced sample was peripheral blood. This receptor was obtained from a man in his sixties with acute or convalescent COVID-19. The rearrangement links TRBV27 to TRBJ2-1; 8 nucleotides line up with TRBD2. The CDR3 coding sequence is TGTGCCAGCAAGTTTGTAGCGGGAATTGAGCAGTTCTTC. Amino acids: CASKFVAGIEQFF.